The next 14 T cell receptor beta chains were all read from a single sample in a study of T cells in Graves' hyperthyroidism and ophthalmopathy. Amplification of TCR beta CDR3 regions was performed using RNA transcripts as template. HTBI primers were the set used in a first-round RT-PCR of the TCR CDR3. Each CDR3 protein gets one entry after TCRdb re-called the multiplex PCR reads with MiXCR. This table holds 450,000 to 700,000 distinct CDR3 sequences, under 60% found once. The sample consisted of peripheral blood or thyroid tissue (not recorded which). The receptors were gathered from an adult woman with Graves' disease, either hyperthyroidism or ophthalmopathy (not recorded which).

This chain uses TRBV2 with TRBJ1-5; D is unresolved. This CDR3 spans 16 amino acids. V was shortened by 6 bases and J by 2 bases, with 17 bases between the two germline ends. The germline V gene encodes CDR1 SNHLY and CDR2 FYNNEI. This CDR3 reads CASRYGSRSGNQPQHF. CDR3 DNA: TGTGCCAGCAGATACGGGAGCAGGAGCGGCAATCAGCCCCAGCATTTT.

J is TRBJ1-5 and V is TRBV15; D ambiguous. Trimming pared 3 bases from V and 7 bases from J, leaving 10 bases between. The CDR3 runs 13 residues. Germline values: CDR1 LNHNV, CDR2 YYDKDF (reference sequence). CDR3 nucleotides: TGTGCCACCAGCAGCCACCTCGGGCAGCCCCAGCATTTT. Amino acids: CATSSHLGQPQHF.

This clonotype was counted ten times or more. The genes are TRBV27 and TRBJ2-5, with no clear D. This CDR3 comprises 13 residues. V was clipped by 8 bases and J by 4 bases, with 14 bases between them. Germline V gives CDR1 MNHEY, CDR2 SMNVEV (reference sequence). The CDR3 is CASDPPVRETQYF. CDR3 DNA: TGTGCCAGCGATCCCCCGGTCCGAGAGACCCAGTACTTC.

This clonotype appeared many times. The V call is TRBV20-1, the J call TRBJ2-2, with 7 bases fitting TRBD1. The CDR3 is made up of 14 amino acids. From germline, CDR1 is DFQATT and CDR2 SNEGSKA (reference sequence). V lost 3 bases, J lost 1 base, and 2 bases stayed unmatched. In DNA, the CDR3 is TGCAGTGCTAGCCGACAGGGGAACACCGGGGAGCTGTTTTTT. The encoded protein is CSASRQGNTGELFF.

This clonotype showed up many times. The genes are TRBV5-1 and TRBJ1-1; a weak D match, TRBD1 (5 bases). This CDR3 has 14 residues. Germline V gene sequence: CDR1 SGHRS, CDR2 YFSETQ. With 4 bases removed from V and 0 bases from J, the gap between germline ends came to 10 bases. For the CDR3, the DNA is TGCGCCAGCAGCCAGGGACGACTGAACACTGAAGCTTTCTTT. Translation gives CASSQGRLNTEAFF.

With respect to this clonotype: A much larger clone lies a single base off, so this may be a read error. The V call is TRBV6-4, the J call TRBJ1-1, with D possibly being TRBD1 (5 bases). Trimming removed 2 bases at V and 7 bases at J, with 11 bases between. The germline gives CDR1 MRHNA, CDR2 SNTAGT. The CDR3 covers 13 residues. CDR3 nucleotide sequence: TGTGCCAGCAGTGACGAGAGAAGGGGTGAAGCTTTCTTT. It translates to CASSDERRGEAFF.

There are many counts of this clonotype. The chain has TRBV7-8 and TRBJ2-7, with D hard to call. The V end lost 7 bases, the J end lost 3 bases, and 13 bases lay between the germline ends. The CDR3 loop spans 13 amino acids. Germline assignment: CDR1 SGHVS and CDR2 FQNEAQ. CDR3 sequence reads: CASTPPALYEQYF. As DNA, the CDR3 is TGTGCCAGCACCCCTCCCGCTCTCTACGAGCAGTACTTC.

The rearrangement links TRBV6-5 to TRBJ2-7, with 13 bases fitting TRBD2. V lost 6 bases and J lost 4; bases outside the gene matches: 6. CDR1 and CDR2 from the germline V gene are MNHEY and SVGAGI. The CDR3 is 15 residues long. The CDR3 sequence is CASRRPGLAGYEQYF. CDR3 in DNA: TGTGCCAGCAGACGACCGGGACTAGCGGGATACGAGCAGTACTTC.

This clonotype was seen a handful of times. The V call is TRBV25-1, the J call TRBJ1-4; D is perhaps TRBD1 (6 bases). This CDR3 contains 14 residues. CDR1 and CDR2 from the germline V gene are MGHDK and SYGVNS. Trimming stripped 5 bases from V and 8 bases from J, with 15 bases between. The CDR3 DNA sequence: TGTGCCAGCAGTCTCCAGGGGCTAGGGGAAAAACTGTTTTTT. Protein product: CASSLQGLGEKLFF.

This clonotype came up once. The conserved phenylalanine or tryptophan normally closing the CDR3 is absent here, so this likely arose from a read error. This rearrangement joins TRBV25-1 to TRBJ2-7; the D gene is possibly TRBD1 (7 bases). V was trimmed by 3 bases and J by 1 base, leaving 10 bases between them. CDR1 and CDR2 (germline): MGHDK, SYGVNS. The CDR3 totals 14 residues. CDR3 in DNA: TGTGCCAGCAGTGAGCCAGGGGGGTCCTACGAGCAGTACTGC. Protein product: CASSEPGGSYEQYC.

In this sample, this clonotype turned up many times. The J gene is TRBJ1-3, the V gene TRBV7-9; D may be TRBD1 (6 bases). The CDR3 consists of 17 residues. V was pared by 1 base and J by 7 bases, with 20 bases between. Germline V CDR1 and CDR2: SEHNR, FQNEAQ (reference sequence). The CDR3 DNA is TGTGCCAGCAGCTTAGGGGGGCGGTCGGGTCGCGGTAACACCATATATTTT. As protein: CASSLGGRSGRGNTIYF.

This clonotype was seen more than once but under ten times. The rearrangement links TRBV7-2 to TRBJ1-6; D possibly corresponds to TRBD1 (5 bases). Germline loops: CDR1 SGHTA, CDR2 FQGNSA. The CDR3 contains 14 residues. V lost 5 bases and J lost 11, with 16 bases in between. DNA of the CDR3: TGTGCCAGCAGCAAGGGGAATCTGGGGACACCCCTCCACTTT. Amino acids: CASSKGNLGTPLHF.

This clonotype was detected many times. The V gene is TRBV5-1, the J gene TRBJ1-1; no clear D. The V end was cut by 4 bases, the J end by 10 bases, with 14 bases between. Germline values: CDR1 SGHRS, CDR2 YFSETQ. The CDR3 is made up of 12 amino acids. The CDR3: CASSPPGEGAFF. The CDR3 DNA sequence: TGCGCCAGCAGCCCCCCCGGGGAGGGAGCTTTCTTT.

V is TRBV24-1 and J is TRBJ2-5, with TRBD1 matching over 8 bases. Trimming removed 4 bases from V and 2 bases from J; junction bases left unmatched: 8. The CDR3 spans 16 residues. Looked up from germline, CDR1 is KGHDR and CDR2 is SFDVKD. The CDR3: CATSDPKRDRQETQYF. As DNA, the CDR3 is TGTGCCACCAGTGACCCCAAAAGGGACAGGCAAGAGACCCAGTACTTC.